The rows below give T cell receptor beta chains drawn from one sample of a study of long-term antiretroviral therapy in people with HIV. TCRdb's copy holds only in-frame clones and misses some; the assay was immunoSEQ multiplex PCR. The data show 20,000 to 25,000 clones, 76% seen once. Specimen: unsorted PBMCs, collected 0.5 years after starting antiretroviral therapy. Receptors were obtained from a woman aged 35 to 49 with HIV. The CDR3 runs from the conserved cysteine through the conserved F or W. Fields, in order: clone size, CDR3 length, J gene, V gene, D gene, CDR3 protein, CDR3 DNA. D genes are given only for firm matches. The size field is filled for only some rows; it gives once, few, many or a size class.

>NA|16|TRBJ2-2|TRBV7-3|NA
CASSPARASTPGELFF
TGTGCCAGCAGCCCTGCTAGGGCCTCCACTCCCGGGGAGCTGTTTTTT
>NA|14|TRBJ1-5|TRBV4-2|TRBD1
CASSLQGDGQPQHF
TGTGCCAGCAGCCTACAGGGGGATGGACAGCCCCAGCATTTT
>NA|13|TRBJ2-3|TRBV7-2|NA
CASSRGPYDEGYF
TGTGCCAGCAGCCGTGGGCCATATGATGAGGGGTATTTT
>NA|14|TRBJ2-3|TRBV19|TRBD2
CASSGLAVWDTQYF
TGTGCCAGTAGCGGACTAGCGGTGTGGGATACGCAGTATTTT
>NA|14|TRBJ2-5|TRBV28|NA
CASRLRWGQETQYF
TGTGCCAGCAGACTAAGATGGGGACAAGAGACCCAGTACTTC
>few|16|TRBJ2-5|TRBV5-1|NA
CASSPQGGITQETQYF
TGCGCCAGCAGCCCACAGGGGGGGATTACCCAAGAGACCCAGTACTTC
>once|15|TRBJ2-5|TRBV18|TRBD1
CASSPSQGAQETQYF
TGTGCCAGCTCACCGTCGCAGGGGGCGCAGGAGACCCAGTACTTC
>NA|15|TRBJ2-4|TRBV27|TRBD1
CASQDRGLAKNIQYF
TGTGCCAGCCAGGACAGGGGGCTAGCCAAAAACATTCAGTACTTC
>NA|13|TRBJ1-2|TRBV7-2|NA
CASSHGAARDYTF
TGTGCCAGCAGCCACGGCGCGGCTCGGGACTACACCTTC
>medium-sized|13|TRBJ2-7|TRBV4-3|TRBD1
CASSRDRGYEQYF
TGCGCCAGCAGCCGGGACAGGGGCTACGAGCAGTACTTC
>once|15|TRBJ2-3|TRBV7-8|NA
CASSLRMGSADTQYF
TGTGCCAGCAGCTTACGAATGGGATCCGCAGATACGCAGTATTTT
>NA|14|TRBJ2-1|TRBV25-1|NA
CASSDLRAWDEQFF
TGTGCCAGCAGTGACCTCAGGGCCTGGGATGAGCAGTTCTTC
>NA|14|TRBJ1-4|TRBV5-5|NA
CASSFNGADEKLFF
TGTGCCAGCAGCTTTAATGGCGCGGACGAAAAACTGTTTTTT
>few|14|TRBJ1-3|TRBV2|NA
CASSETREGNTIYF
TGTGCCAGCAGTGAGACCAGGGAGGGAAACACCATATATTTT
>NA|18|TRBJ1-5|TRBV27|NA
CASAKQGRFPNHNQPQHF
TGTGCCAGCGCGAAACAGGGCAGGTTCCCCAACCACAATCAGCCCCAGCATTTT
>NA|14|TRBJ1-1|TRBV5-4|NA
CASSLGQGKTEAFF
TGTGCCAGCAGCTTGGGGCAGGGGAAGACTGAAGCTTTCTTT
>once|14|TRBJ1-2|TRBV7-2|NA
CASSLEGRVVGYTF
TGTGCCAGCAGCTTAGAGGGCAGGGTCGTTGGCTACACCTTC
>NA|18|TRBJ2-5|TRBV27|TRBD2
CASSRSRLAGATRETQYF
TGTGCCAGCAGCCGCTCCCGACTAGCGGGGGCCACTAGAGAGACCCAGTACTTC
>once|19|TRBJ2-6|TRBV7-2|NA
CASSSSWGGPPTGANVLTF
TGTGCCAGCAGCTCCTCCTGGGGGGGCCCTCCTACGGGGGCCAACGTCCTGACTTTC
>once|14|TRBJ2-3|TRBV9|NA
CASSVDLGSDTQYF
TGTGCCAGCAGCGTAGATTTAGGGTCAGATACGCAGTATTTT
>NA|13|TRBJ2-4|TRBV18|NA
CASSPSREDIQYF
TGTGCCAGCTCACCTTCCAGGGAGGACATTCAGTACTTC
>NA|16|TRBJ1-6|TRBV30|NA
CAWSLSGGTGNSPLHF
TGTGCCTGGAGTTTATCCGGGGGTACTGGTAATTCACCCCTCCACTTT
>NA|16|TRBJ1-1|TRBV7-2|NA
CASSQSQGGVGTEAFF
TGTGCCAGCAGCCAATCGCAGGGAGGGGTCGGTACTGAAGCTTTCTTT
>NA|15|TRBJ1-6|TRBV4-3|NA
CASSQVDRVSNPLHF
TGCGCCAGCAGCCAAGTAGACCGGGTCTCAAATCCCCTCCACTTT
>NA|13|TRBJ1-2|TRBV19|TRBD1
CASSVNRGRGYTF
TGTGCCAGTAGTGTAAACAGGGGACGGGGCTACACCTTC
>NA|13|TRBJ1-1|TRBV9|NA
CASSVEVDTEAFF
TGTGCCAGCAGCGTAGAGGTGGACACTGAAGCTTTCTTT
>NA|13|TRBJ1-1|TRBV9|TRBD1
CASSERGQTEAFF
TGTGCCAGCAGCGAGCGGGGACAGACTGAAGCTTTCTTT
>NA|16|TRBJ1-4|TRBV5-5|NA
CASSFSLPQTNEKLFF
TGTGCCAGCAGCTTTTCCCTCCCCCAAACTAATGAAAAACTGTTTTTT
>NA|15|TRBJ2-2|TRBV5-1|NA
CASSLALSVGGELFF
TGCGCCAGCAGCTTGGCCTTATCGGTGGGCGGGGAGCTGTTTTTT
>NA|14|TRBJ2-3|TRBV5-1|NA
CASKYEGRTDTQYF
TGCGCCAGCAAGTATGAGGGCAGGACAGATACGCAGTATTTT
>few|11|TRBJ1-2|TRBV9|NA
CASSPLYGYTF
TGTGCCAGCAGTCCCCTTTATGGCTACACCTTC
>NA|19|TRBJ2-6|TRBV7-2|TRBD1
CASSFRPGQFLSGANVLTF
TGTGCCAGCAGCTTCCGGCCGGGACAGTTCCTGTCTGGGGCCAACGTCCTGACTTTC
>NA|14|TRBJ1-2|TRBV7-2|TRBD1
CASSPLGQGIGYTF
TGTGCCAGCAGCCCGCTTGGACAGGGTATCGGCTACACCTTC
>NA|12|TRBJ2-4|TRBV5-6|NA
CASSLDTSIQYF
TGTGCCAGCAGCTTGGACACGAGCATTCAGTACTTC
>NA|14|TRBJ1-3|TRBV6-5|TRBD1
CASIDRAAGNTIYF
TGTGCCAGCATCGACAGGGCAGCTGGAAACACCATATATTTT
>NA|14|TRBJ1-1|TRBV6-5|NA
CASGSPGRNTEAFF
TGTGCCAGCGGCTCCCCTGGGAGGAACACTGAAGCTTTCTTT
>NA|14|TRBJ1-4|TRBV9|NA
CASSVGGPNEKLFF
TGTGCCAGCAGCGTAGGGGGTCCTAATGAAAAACTGTTTTTT
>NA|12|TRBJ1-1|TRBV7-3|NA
CAPPGEDTEAFF
TGTGCCCCCCCGGGGGAGGACACTGAAGCTTTCTTT
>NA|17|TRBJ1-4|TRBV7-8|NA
CASSSNNFRAQYEKLFF
TGTGCCAGCAGCTCCAATAATTTCAGGGCGCAGTATGAAAAACTGTTTTTT
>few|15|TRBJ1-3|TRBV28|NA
CASREGEGSGNTIYF
TGTGCCAGCAGGGAGGGGGAAGGATCTGGAAACACCATATATTTT
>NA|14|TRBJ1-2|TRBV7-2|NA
CASSISQENYGYTF
TGTGCCAGCAGCATTTCACAGGAAAACTATGGCTACACCTTC
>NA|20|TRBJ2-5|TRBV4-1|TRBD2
CASSQDFVGLAGGLLETQYF
TGCGCCAGCAGCCAAGATTTTGTAGGACTAGCGGGGGGGCTTTTGGAGACCCAGTACTTC
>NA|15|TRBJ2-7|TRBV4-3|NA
CASSQGWTTFYEQYF
TGCGCCAGCAGCCAAGGGTGGACTACATTCTACGAGCAGTACTTC
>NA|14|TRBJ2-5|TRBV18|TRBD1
CASSQNRGGETQYF
TGTGCCAGCTCACAAAACAGGGGTGGAGAGACCCAGTACTTC
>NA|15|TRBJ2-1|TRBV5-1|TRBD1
CASSHPGTGYNEQFF
TGCGCCAGCAGCCATCCCGGGACAGGGTACAATGAGCAGTTCTTC
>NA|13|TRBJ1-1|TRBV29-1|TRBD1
CSAPDRLNTEAFF
TGCAGCGCGCCGGACAGGTTGAACACTGAAGCTTTCTTT
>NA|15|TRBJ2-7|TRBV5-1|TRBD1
CASSPTGVRVNEQYF
TGCGCCAGCAGCCCCACAGGGGTACGCGTTAACGAGCAGTACTTC
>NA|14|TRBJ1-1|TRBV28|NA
CASRRDGLNTEAFF
TGTGCCAGCAGGAGGGACGGCTTGAACACTGAAGCTTTCTTT
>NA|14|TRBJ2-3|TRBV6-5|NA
CASKGQRYLGPQYF
TGTGCCAGCAAAGGGCAGCGTTACTTGGGTCCGCAGTATTTT
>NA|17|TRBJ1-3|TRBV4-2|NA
CASSHLTGGGSGNTIYF
TGTGCCAGCAGCCACCTAACGGGGGGGGGCTCTGGAAACACCATATATTTT
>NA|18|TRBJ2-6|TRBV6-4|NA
CASNTYRDMDPGANVLTF
TGTGCCAGCAACACATACCGGGACATGGACCCTGGGGCCAACGTCCTGACTTTC
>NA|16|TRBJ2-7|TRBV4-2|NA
CASSQPMEGASYEQYF
TGTGCCAGCAGCCAGCCGATGGAGGGGGCTTCCTACGAGCAGTACTTC